This T cell receptor beta chain was profiled in a study of blood T cell repertoires in COVID-19. For the study at large: Samples taken during acute and convalescent COVID-19 were collected in the United States, Italy and Spain. PBMCs, B-cell-depleted T cells, or T cells were the source of the cDNA or gDNA that made up the material.

In the original workflow: The assay estimated nucleated cells by amplifying reference gene primers. Sequencing was performed with immunoSEQ multiplex PCR; in TCRdb, only in-frame clones are kept and a portion is missing. V and J calls and clone size are copied from that table; D and trimming were computed from the DNA. The top ten hold 20% to 25% of the sample, which has more than 35,000 clones, 87% seen once. The sequence was collected from a man aged 55 to 70 with acute or convalescent COVID-19. Material for sequencing was peripheral blood.

This CDR3 is CASSSKDRGPGEGYTF. The CDR3 nucleotides are TGCGCCAGCAGCTCCAAGGACAGGGGGCCCGGCGAGGGCTACACCTTC. The chain has TRBV5-1 and TRBJ1-2; 11 bases map to TRBD1. V trimming: 3 bases; J trimming: 8 bases; junction bases outside the gene matches: 12. The CDR3 is 16 amino acids. Germline-derived CDR1 and CDR2 are SGHRS and YFSETQ.